This TCR beta chain was found in a study of vaccination and CD4 T cells after COVID-19. Across the study: Each control was exposed to a CEFX pool, an HIV-1 Nef pool, or no peptide at all.

The CDR3 length is 16 residues. V trimming: 6 bases; J trimming: 0 bases; junction bases outside the gene matches: 5. CDR1 is MNHNS and CDR2 is SASEGT in the germline V gene. There are a few counts of this clonotype. Its antigen is not known. Cultured CD4+ T-cell DNA underwent Oncomine TCR Beta short-read sequencing. From the PCR reads, TCRdb called clonotypes with MiXCR, one entry per CDR3 protein. The repertoire consists of approximately 22,000 distinct CDR3 sequences, with around two thirds occurring once and the leading ten covering over 7.5%. Treatment indicated: approximately 9-day PBMC culture with coronavirus spike peptide pools or control peptides (ViraFEST assay). Culture proceeded for around 11 days, and CD4+ T cells were then isolated by negative selection.

The chain is built from TRBV6-1 and TRBJ1-5; 10 bases agree with TRBD1. The source of this sequence is a human donor who had recovered from COVID-19. Sequenced: CD4+ T cells from blood, cultured in vitro. In DNA, the CDR3 is TGTGCCAGCAGCCGGGACAGGGGATATAGCAATCAGCCCCAGCATTTT. This gives the protein CASSRDRGYSNQPQHF.